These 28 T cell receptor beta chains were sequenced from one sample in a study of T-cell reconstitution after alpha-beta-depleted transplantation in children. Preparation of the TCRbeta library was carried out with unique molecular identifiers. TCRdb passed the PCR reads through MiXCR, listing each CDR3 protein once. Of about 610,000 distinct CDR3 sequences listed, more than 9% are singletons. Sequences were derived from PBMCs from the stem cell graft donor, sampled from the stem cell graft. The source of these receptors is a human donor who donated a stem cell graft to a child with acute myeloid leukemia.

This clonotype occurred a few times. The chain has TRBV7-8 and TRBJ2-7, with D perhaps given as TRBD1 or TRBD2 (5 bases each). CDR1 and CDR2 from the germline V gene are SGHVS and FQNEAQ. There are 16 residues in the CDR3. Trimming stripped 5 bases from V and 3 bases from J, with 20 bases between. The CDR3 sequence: CASSTSVGARDYEQYF. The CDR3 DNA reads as TGTGCCAGCAGCACAAGTGTAGGGGCGAGGGACTACGAGCAGTACTTC.

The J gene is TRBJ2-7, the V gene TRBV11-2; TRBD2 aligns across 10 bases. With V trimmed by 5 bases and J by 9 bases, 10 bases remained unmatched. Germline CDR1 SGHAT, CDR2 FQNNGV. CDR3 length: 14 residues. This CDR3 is CASSTEREGLRQYF. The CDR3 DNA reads TGTGCCAGCAGCACTGAGCGGGAGGGCCTACGGCAGTACTTC.

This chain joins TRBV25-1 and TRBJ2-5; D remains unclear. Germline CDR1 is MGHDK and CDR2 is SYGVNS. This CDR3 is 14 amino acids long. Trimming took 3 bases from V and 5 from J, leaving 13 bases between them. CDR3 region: CASSDPGPAETQYF. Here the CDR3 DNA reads TGTGCCAGCAGTGACCCAGGACCGGCGGAGACCCAGTACTTC.

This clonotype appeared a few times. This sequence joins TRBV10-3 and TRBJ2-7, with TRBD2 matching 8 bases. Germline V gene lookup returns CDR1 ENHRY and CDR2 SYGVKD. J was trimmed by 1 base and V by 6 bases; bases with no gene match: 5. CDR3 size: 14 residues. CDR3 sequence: CAISGAGESYEQYF. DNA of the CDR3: TGTGCCATCAGCGGAGCGGGAGAGTCCTACGAGCAGTACTTC.

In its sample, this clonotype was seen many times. CDR3 nucleotides: TGTGCCAGCAGTTCCGGGCCCCGCTACGAGCAGTACTTC. Translated, it gives CASSSGPRYEQYF. The rearrangement uses TRBV6-2 or TRBV6-3 and TRBJ2-7, with D unclear. Germline CDR1 is MNHEY and CDR2 is SVGEGT. There are 13 residues in the CDR3. V gave up 4 bases and J gave up 3 bases, with 10 bases separating them.

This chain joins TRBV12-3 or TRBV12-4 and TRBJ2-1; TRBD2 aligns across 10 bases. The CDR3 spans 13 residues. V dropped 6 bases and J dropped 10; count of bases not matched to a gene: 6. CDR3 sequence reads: CASRQTSGLEQFF. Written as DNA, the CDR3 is TGTGCCAGCAGACAGACTAGCGGGCTCGAGCAGTTCTTC.

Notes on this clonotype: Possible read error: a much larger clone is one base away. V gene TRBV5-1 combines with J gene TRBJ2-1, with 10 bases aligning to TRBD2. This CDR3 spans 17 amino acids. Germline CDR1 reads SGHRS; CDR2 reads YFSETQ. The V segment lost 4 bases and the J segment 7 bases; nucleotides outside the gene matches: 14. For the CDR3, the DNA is TGCGCCAGCAGCCCACGGCTCCTAGCGGGAGTGGAAAATGAGCAGTTCTTC. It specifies CASSPRLLAGVENEQFF.

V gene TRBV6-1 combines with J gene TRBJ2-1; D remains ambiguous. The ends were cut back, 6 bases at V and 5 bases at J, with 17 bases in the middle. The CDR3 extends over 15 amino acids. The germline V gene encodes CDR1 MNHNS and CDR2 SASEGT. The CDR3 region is CASRDPVASHNEQFF. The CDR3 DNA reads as TGTGCCAGCAGGGACCCCGTGGCGTCGCACAATGAGCAGTTCTTC.

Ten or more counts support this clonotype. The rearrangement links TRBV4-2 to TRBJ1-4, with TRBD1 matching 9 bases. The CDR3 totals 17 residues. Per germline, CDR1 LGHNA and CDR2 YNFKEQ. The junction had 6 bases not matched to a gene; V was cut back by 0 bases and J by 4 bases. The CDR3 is CASSQDPGQGYNEKLFF. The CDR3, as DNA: TGTGCCAGCAGCCAAGATCCGGGACAGGGTTATAATGAAAAACTGTTTTTT.

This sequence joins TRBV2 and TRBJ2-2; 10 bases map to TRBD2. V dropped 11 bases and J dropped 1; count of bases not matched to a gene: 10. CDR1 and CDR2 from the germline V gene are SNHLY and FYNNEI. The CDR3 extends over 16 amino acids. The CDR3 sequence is CACCRWTSGNTGELFF. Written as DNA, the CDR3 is TGTGCCTGCTGCCGGTGGACTAGCGGGAACACCGGGGAGCTGTTTTTT. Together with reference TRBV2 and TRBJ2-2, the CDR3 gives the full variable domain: EPEVTQTPSHQVTQMGQEVILRCVPISNHLYFYWYRQILGQKVEFLVSFYNNEISEKSEIFDDQFSVERPDGSNFTLKIRSTKLEDSAMYFCACCRWTSGNTGELFFGEGSRLTVL.

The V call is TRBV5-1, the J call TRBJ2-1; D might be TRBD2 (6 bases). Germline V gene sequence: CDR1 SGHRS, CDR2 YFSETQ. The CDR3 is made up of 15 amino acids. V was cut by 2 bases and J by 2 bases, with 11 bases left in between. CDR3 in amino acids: CASSFGGTAYNEQFF. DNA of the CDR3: TGCGCCAGCAGCTTTGGGGGGACCGCCTACAATGAGCAGTTCTTC. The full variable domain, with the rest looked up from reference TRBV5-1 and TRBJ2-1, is KAGVTQTPRYLIKTRGQQVTLSCSPISGHRSVSWYQQTPGQGLQFLFEYFSETQRNKGNFPGRFSGRQFSNSRSEMNVSTLELGDSALYLCASSFGGTAYNEQFFGPGTRLTVL.

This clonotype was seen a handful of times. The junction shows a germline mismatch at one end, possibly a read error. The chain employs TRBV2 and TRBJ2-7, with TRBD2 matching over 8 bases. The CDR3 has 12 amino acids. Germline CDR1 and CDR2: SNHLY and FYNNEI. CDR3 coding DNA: TGTGCCAGCAGTGTAATAGCGGGAAAGTTGGACTTC. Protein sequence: CASSVIAGKLDF.

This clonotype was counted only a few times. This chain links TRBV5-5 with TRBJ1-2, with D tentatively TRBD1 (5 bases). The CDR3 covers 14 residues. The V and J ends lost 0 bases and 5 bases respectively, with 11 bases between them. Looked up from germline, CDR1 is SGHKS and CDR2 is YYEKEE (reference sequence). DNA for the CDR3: TGTGCCAGCAGCTTGGATGTAGGGGCTTATGGCTACACCTTC. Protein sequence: CASSLDVGAYGYTF.

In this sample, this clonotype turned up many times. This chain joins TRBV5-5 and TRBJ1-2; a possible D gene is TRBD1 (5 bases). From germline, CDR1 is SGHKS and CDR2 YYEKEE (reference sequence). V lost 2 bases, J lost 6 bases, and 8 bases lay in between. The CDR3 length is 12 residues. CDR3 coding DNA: TGTGCCAGCAGCTTTCAGGGTAATGGCTACACCTTC. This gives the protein CASSFQGNGYTF.

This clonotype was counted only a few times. The CDR3 sequence is CASSLGQLDTGELFF. CDR3 nucleotide sequence: TGCGCCAGCAGCTTGGGGCAACTCGACACCGGGGAGCTGTTTTTT. V and J are TRBV5-1 and TRBJ2-2; D gene ambiguous. CDR1 and CDR2 from the germline V gene are SGHRS and YFSETQ. V was clipped by 0 bases and J by 3 bases, with 9 bases between them. CDR3 size: 15 residues.

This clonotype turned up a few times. This CDR3 reads CASSLTQGGGYTF. The CDR3 DNA sequence: TGTGCCAGCAGTTTGACACAGGGAGGTGGCTACACCTTC. The gene calls are TRBV28 and TRBJ1-2; D possibly corresponds to TRBD1 (6 bases). The CDR3 runs to 13 residues. Trimming removed 3 bases from V and 7 bases from J, with 12 bases in between. Per germline, CDR1 MDHEN and CDR2 SYDVKM.

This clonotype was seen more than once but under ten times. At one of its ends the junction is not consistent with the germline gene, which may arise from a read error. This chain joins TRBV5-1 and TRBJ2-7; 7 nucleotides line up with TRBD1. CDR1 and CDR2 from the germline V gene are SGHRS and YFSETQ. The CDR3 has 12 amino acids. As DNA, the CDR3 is TGCGCCAGCAGCGCCGAACAGGGGCCTCCACGCTTC. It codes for CASSAEQGPPRF.

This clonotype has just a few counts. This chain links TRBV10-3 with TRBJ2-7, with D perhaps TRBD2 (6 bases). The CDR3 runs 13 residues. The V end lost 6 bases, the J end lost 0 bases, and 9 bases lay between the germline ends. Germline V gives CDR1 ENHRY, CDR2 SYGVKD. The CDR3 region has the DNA TGTGCCATCAGCAGGGAGGCCTCCTACGAGCAGTACTTC. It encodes CAISREASYEQYF.

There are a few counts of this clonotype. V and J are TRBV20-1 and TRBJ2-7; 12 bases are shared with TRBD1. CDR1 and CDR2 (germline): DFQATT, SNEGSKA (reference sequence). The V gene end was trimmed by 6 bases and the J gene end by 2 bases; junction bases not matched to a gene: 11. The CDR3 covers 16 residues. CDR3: CSAHRDRGPSPYEQYF. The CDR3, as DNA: TGCAGTGCCCACCGGGACAGGGGGCCGTCCCCCTACGAGCAGTACTTC.

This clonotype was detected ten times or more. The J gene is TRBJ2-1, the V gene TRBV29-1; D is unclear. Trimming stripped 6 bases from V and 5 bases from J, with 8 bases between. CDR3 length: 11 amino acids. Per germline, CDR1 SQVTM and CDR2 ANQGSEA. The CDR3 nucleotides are TGCAGCGTCGGACCGCACAATGAGCAGTTCTTC. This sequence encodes CSVGPHNEQFF.

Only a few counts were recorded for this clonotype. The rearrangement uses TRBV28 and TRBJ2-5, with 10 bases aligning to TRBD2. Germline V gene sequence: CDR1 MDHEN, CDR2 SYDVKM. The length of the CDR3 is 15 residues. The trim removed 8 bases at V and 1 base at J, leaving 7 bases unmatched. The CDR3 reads CASRPGLAVQETQYF. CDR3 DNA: TGTGCCAGCCGCCCCGGACTAGCGGTCCAAGAGACCCAGTACTTC.

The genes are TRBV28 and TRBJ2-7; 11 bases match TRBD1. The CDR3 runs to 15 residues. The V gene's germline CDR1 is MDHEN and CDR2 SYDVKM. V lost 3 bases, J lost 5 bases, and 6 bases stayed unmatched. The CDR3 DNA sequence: TGTGCCAGCAGTTTGGGGGGACAGGGGGGCCACGAGCAGTACTTC. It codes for CASSLGGQGGHEQYF. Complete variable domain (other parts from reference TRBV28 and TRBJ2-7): DVKVTQSSRYLVKRTGEKVFLECVQDMDHENMFWYRQDPGLGLRLIYFSYDVKMKEKGDIPEGYSVSREKKERFSLILESASTNQTSMYLCASSLGGQGGHEQYFGPGTRLTVT.

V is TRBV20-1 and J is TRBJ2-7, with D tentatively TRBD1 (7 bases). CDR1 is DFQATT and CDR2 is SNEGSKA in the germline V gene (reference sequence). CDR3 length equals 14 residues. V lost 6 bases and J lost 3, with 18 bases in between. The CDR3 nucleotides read TGCAGTGCCAAGGGAGGAGACAGGGTCTACGAGCAGTACTTC. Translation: CSAKGGDRVYEQYF.

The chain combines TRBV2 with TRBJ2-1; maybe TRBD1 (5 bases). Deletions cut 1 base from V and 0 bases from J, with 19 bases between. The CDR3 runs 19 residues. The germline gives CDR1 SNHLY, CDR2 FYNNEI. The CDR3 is CASSEVQGSYSSSYNEQFF. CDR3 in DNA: TGTGCCAGCAGTGAAGTTCAGGGCTCCTATTCGAGCTCCTACAATGAGCAGTTCTTC.

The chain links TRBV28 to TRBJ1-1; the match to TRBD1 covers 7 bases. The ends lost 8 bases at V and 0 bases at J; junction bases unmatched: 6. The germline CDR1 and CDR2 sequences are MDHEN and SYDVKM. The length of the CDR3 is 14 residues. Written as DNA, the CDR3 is TGTGCCAGCCAGGAGGGGGCCATGAACACTGAAGCTTTCTTT. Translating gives CASQEGAMNTEAFF.

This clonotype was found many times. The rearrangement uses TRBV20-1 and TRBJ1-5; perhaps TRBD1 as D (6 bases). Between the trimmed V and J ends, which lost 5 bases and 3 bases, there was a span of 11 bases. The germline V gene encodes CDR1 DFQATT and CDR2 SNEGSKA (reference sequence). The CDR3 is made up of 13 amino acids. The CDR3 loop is CSAFRTVNQPQHF. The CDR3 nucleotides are TGCAGTGCTTTCAGGACAGTCAATCAGCCCCAGCATTTT.

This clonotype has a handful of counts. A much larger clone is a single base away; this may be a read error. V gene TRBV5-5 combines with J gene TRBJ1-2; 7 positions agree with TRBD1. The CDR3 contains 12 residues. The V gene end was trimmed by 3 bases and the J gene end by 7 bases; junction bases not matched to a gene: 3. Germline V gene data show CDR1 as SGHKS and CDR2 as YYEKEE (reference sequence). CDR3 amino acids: CASSSYRGGYTF. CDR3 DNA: TGTGCCAGCAGCTCATACAGGGGTGGCTACACCTTC.

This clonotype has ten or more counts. CDR3 loop: CSASTASSYNEQFF. The DNA for the CDR3 is TGCAGTGCTAGCACAGCGTCATCCTACAATGAGCAGTTCTTC. The chain recombines TRBV20-1 with TRBJ2-1; D gene uncertain. The CDR3 is 14 residues long. In germline, CDR1 is DFQATT, CDR2 SNEGSKA (reference sequence). Trimming took off 3 bases at V and 1 base at J, with 10 bases between the two ends.